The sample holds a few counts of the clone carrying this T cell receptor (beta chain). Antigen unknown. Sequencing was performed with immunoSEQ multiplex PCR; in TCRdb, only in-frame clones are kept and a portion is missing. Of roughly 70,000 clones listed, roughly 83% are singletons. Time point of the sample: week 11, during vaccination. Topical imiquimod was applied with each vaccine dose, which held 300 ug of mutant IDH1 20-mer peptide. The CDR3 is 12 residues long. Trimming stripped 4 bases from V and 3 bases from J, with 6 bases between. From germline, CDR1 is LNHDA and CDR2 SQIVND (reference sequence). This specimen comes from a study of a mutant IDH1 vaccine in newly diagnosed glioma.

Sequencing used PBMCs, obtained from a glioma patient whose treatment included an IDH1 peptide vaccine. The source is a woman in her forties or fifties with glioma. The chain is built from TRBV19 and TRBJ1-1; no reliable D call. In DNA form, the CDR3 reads TGTGCCAGTAGTAAGAGGGACACTGAAGCTTTCTTT. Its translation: CASSKRDTEAFF.